This is a list of T cell receptor beta chains from one sample in a study of blood T cell repertoires in COVID-19. TCRdb keeps only in-frame clones here, not all; method: immunoSEQ multiplex PCR. Of 46,000 or so clones listed, about nine tenths are singletons. The sample was peripheral blood. The receptors stem from a man in his 70s with active COVID-19. CDR3s include the opening cysteine and the closing phenylalanine or tryptophan. D genes are given only for firm matches. Where a row states a size, it is once, few, many or the class of an expanded clone; other rows omit it.

j_gene: TRBJ2-1
abundance: NA
d_gene: NA
v_gene: TRBV20-1
CDR3aa: CSASRRLLPNNEQFF
CDR3nt: TGCAGTGCTAGTAGGAGGCTACTTCCCAACAATGAGCAGTTCTTC

j_gene: TRBJ1-3
abundance: once
d_gene: NA
v_gene: TRBV6-6
CDR3aa: CASRPVQGAENTIYF
CDR3nt: TGTGCCAGCAGACCCGTTCAGGGCGCGGAAAACACCATATATTTT

j_gene: TRBJ1-1
abundance: NA
d_gene: NA
v_gene: TRBV13
CDR3aa: CASSFGRSNTEAFF
CDR3nt: TGTGCCAGCAGCTTCGGCAGGTCGAACACTGAAGCTTTCTTT

j_gene: TRBJ2-7
abundance: NA
d_gene: NA
v_gene: TRBV6-9
CDR3aa: CASPGKGGGRYEQYF
CDR3nt: TGTGCCAGCCCGGGAAAGGGGGGGGGCCGCTACGAGCAGTACTTC

j_gene: TRBJ2-3
abundance: once
d_gene: NA
v_gene: TRBV28
CDR3aa: CASSLLTTTDTQYF
CDR3nt: TGTGCCAGCAGTTTACTGACTACCACAGATACGCAGTATTTT

j_gene: TRBJ2-2
abundance: NA
d_gene: TRBD1
v_gene: TRBV18
CDR3aa: CASSPGQLGTGELFF
CDR3nt: TGTGCCAGCTCACCGGGACAGCTCGGGACCGGGGAGCTGTTTTTT

j_gene: TRBJ2-2
abundance: NA
d_gene: TRBD2
v_gene: TRBV19
CDR3aa: CASSQRTSGNTGELFF
CDR3nt: TGTGCCAGTAGTCAACGGACTAGCGGGAACACCGGGGAGCTGTTTTTT

j_gene: TRBJ1-2
abundance: NA
d_gene: NA
v_gene: TRBV5-4
CDR3aa: CASSSPRDGYTF
CDR3nt: TGTGCCAGCAGCTCCCCCCGGGATGGCTACACCTTC

j_gene: TRBJ2-2
abundance: NA
d_gene: TRBD1
v_gene: TRBV5-5
CDR3aa: CASSWDREGTGELFF
CDR3nt: TGTGCCAGCAGCTGGGACAGGGAGGGCACCGGGGAGCTGTTTTTT

j_gene: TRBJ2-5
abundance: NA
d_gene: TRBD2
v_gene: TRBV5-8
CDR3aa: CASSPGTSGSRETQYF
CDR3nt: TGTGCCAGCAGCCCAGGGACTAGCGGGAGTCGTGAGACCCAGTACTTC

j_gene: TRBJ2-7
abundance: medium-sized
d_gene: NA
v_gene: TRBV4-2
CDR3aa: CASSQDGLARTEQYF
CDR3nt: TGTGCCAGCAGCCAAGATGGGCTAGCTAGGACCGAGCAGTACTTC

j_gene: TRBJ2-1
abundance: NA
d_gene: TRBD1
v_gene: TRBV4-1
CDR3aa: CASSQGIDRGFYNEQFF
CDR3nt: TGCGCCAGCAGCCAAGGAATCGACAGGGGCTTTTACAATGAGCAGTTCTTC

j_gene: TRBJ2-7
abundance: NA
d_gene: TRBD2
v_gene: TRBV28
CDR3aa: CASNWYGRAHEQYF
CDR3nt: TGTGCCAGCAACTGGTACGGGAGGGCCCACGAGCAGTACTTC

j_gene: TRBJ2-1
abundance: NA
d_gene: NA
v_gene: TRBV24-1
CDR3aa: CATSESYNEQFF
CDR3nt: TGTGCCACCAGTGAATCGTACAATGAGCAGTTCTTC

j_gene: TRBJ2-5
abundance: few
d_gene: TRBD2
v_gene: TRBV18
CDR3aa: CASSRSSIRTSGKETQYF
CDR3nt: TGTGCCAGCTCACGTTCTTCTATAAGGACTAGCGGTAAAGAGACCCAGTACTTC

j_gene: TRBJ1-1
abundance: NA
d_gene: NA
v_gene: TRBV21-1
CDR3aa: CASSKVDFPTEAFF
CDR3nt: TGTGCCAGCAGCAAAGTGGACTTCCCCACTGAAGCTTTCTTT